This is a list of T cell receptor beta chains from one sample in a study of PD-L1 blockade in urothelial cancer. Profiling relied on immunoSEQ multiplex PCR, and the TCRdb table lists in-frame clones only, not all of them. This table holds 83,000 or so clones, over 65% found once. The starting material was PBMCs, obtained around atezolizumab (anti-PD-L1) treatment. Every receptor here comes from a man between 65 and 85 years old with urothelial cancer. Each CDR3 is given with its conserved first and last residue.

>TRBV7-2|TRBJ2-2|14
CASSTGLLSGELFF
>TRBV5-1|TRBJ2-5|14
CASSRTSVLETQYF
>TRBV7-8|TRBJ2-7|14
CASSLGQAGNEQYF
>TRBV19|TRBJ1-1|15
CASSLTRGLNTEAFF
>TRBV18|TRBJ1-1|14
CASTDTPGDTEAFF
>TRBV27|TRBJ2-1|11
CASGSYNEQFF
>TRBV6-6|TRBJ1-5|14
CASSAGGQGQPQHF
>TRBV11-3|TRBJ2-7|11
CASSLYSEQYF
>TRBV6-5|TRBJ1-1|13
CASSPGLHAEAFF
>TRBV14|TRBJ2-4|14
CASSQGSIKNIQYF
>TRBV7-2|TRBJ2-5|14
CASSLAGYQETQYF
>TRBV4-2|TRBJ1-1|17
CASSQDAVAGVNTEAFF
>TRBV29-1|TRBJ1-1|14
CSVTSRVVNTEAFF
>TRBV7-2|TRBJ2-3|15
CASSDGGREEDTQYF
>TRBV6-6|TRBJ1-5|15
CASTEGGQTGQPQHF
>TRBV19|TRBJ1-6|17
CASSKGQGSPIFTPLHF
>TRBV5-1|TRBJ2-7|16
CASSLNSGTGGYEQYF
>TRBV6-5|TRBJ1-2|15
CASSYLSWHDYGYTF
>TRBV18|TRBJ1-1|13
CASYKTANTEAFF
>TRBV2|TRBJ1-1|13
CASRQGAFGEAFF
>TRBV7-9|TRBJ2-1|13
CASSLGWGDRQFF
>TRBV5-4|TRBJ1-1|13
CASSLAGNTEAFF
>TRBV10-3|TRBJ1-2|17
CAISGGLQGKPPIGYTF
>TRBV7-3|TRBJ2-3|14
CASSPGTRLDTQYF
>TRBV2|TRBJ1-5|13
CASTPGMIQPQHF
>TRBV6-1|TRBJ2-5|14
CASSASTVPETQYF
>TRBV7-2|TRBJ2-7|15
CASSLSSGSQYEQYF
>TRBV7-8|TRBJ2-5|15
CASSLQGGDQETQYF
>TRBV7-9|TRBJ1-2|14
CASSAETGVGGYTF
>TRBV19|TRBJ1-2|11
CASSGSGGYTF
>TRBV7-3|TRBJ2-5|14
CASSLSGAGETQYF
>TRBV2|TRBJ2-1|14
CASRNRDYYNEQFF
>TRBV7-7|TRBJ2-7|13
CASSLAIGDEQYF
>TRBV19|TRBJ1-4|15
CASSPDRRANEKLFF
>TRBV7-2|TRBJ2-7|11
CASSITYEQYF
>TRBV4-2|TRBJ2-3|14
CASSQDRDADTQYF
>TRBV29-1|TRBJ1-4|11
CSVEAWDSMFF
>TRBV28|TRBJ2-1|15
CASSLRGGHTNEQFF
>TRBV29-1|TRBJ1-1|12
CSVGQVNTEAFF
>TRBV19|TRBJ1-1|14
CASSMRGPDTEAFF
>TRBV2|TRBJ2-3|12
CASSAGLDTQYF
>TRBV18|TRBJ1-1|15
CASSPTGGENTEAFF
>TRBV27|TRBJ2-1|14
CASSLSTGGNEQFF
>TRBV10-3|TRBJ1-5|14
CAISDDRGNQPQHF